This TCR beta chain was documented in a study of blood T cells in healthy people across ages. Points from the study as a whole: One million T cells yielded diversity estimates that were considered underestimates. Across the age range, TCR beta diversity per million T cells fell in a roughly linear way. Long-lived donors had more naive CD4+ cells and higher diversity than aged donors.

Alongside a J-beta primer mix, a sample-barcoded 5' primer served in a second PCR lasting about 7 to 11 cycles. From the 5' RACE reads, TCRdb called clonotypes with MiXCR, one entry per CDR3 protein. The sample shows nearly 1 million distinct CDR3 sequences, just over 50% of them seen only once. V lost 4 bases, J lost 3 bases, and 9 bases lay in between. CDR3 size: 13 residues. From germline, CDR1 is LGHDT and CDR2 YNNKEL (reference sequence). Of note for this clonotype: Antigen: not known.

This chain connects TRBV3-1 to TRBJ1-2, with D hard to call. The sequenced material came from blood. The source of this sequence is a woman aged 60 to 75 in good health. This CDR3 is CASSPDLYYGYTF. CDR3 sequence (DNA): TGTGCCAGCAGCCCGGACCTTTACTATGGCTACACCTTC.